The 13 T cell receptor beta chains reported below all come from one sample, sequenced in a study of cytomegalovirus exposure and HLA in healthy donors. In the PCR, 60 Vbeta and 13 Jbeta primers were used. Some clones are missing from TCRdb's copy, which holds only in-frame ones; the method was immunoSEQ multiplex PCR. The sample has approximately 220,000 clones; around 76% are singletons. Sequencing used PBMCs. These receptors were obtained from a man aged 40-50 years in good health and CMV-seropositive.

This chain connects TRBV2 to TRBJ2-5; TRBD1 agrees at 7 bases. CDR1 and CDR2 from the germline V gene are SNHLY and FYNNEI. V shed 6 bases, J shed 5 bases, and the junction held 15 bases outside the gene matches. The CDR3 runs to 16 residues. In nucleotides, the CDR3 is TGTGCCAGCAGAGACAGGGTCCTCAGTTTGGTGGAGACCCAGTACTTC. Translating gives CASRDRVLSLVETQYF.

This sequence joins TRBV4-2 and TRBJ1-5, with 10 bases fitting TRBD1. The germline V gene encodes CDR1 LGHNA and CDR2 YNFKEQ. V lost 3 bases and J lost 5; bases outside the gene matches: 7. CDR3 length equals 16 residues. CDR3: CASSHNRDRGDQPQHF. The CDR3 bases are TGTGCCAGCAGCCATAACCGGGACAGGGGTGATCAGCCCCAGCATTTT.

As to this clone: One junction end does not reproduce the germline sequence, and a read error may be involved. The chain recombines TRBV7-7 with TRBJ2-7; 11 bases match TRBD1. This CDR3 is built from 15 residues. Germline CDR1 reads SSHAT; CDR2 reads FNYEAQ (reference sequence). The CDR3 DNA is TGTGCTAGCAGCTTAGGACAGGGGGCAAACTACGAGCAGTACTTC. Translating gives CASSLGQGANYEQYF.

In DNA, the CDR3 is TGCGCCAGCAGCCATAGGTTGGCGGGGTCTTACGAGCAGTACTTC. Its protein product is CASSHRLAGSYEQYF. V usage is TRBV4-1 and J usage is TRBJ2-7, with D perhaps TRBD2 (6 bases). Trimming stripped 3 bases from V and 4 bases from J, with 16 bases between. Germline V gives CDR1 MGHRA, CDR2 YSYEKL. CDR3 length equals 15 residues.

The CDR3 reads CASSPGLAGAPQYF. Here the CDR3 DNA reads TGTGCCAGCAGCCCCGGACTAGCGGGAGCCCCGCAGTACTTC. The rearrangement links TRBV11-2 to TRBJ2-5; 13 bases line up with TRBD2. The junction had 8 bases not matched to a gene; V was cut back by 5 bases and J by 11 bases. Germline CDR1 SGHAT, CDR2 FQNNGV. This CDR3 is built from 14 residues.

This clone was seen a single time. V is TRBV7-9 and J is TRBJ2-3; D possibly corresponds to TRBD2 (6 bases). CDR1 SEHNR and CDR2 FQNEAQ come from the germline V gene (reference sequence). The V end lost 2 bases, the J end lost 1 base, and 10 bases lay between the germline ends. CDR3 length equals 15 residues. CDR3 sequence reads: CASSLSPGGTDTQYF. DNA for the CDR3: TGTGCCAGCAGCTTAAGTCCGGGAGGCACAGATACGCAGTATTTT.

The chain carries TRBV19 and TRBJ1-2; possibly TRBD1 for D (6 bases). The germline V gene encodes CDR1 LNHDA and CDR2 SQIVND (reference sequence). This CDR3 has 16 residues. V lost 0 bases, J lost 4 bases, and 15 bases lay in between. In DNA, the CDR3 is TGTGCCAGTAGTATAGATCTATGGAGGACAGTCTATGGCTACACCTTC. The encoded protein is CASSIDLWRTVYGYTF.

The chain joins TRBV25-1 to TRBJ2-1, with 8 bases identical to TRBD1. There are 12 residues in the CDR3. V shed 3 bases and J 13 bases; nucleotides not matched to a gene: 5. CDR1 MGHDK and CDR2 SYGVNS come from the germline V gene. CDR3 region: CASSETGVSQFF. In nucleotides, the CDR3 is TGTGCCAGCAGTGAGACAGGGGTCAGTCAGTTCTTC.

Concerning this clone itself: One junction end does not reproduce the germline sequence, and a read error may be involved. This sequence joins TRBV25-1 and TRBJ1-2, with a possible D match to TRBD1 (5 bases). Germline V gives CDR1 MGHDK, CDR2 SYGVNS. CDR3 length: 14 amino acids. CDR3 nucleotides: TGTGCCAGCAGTGGTTCGGGGGTGATCTATGGCTACCCCTTC. Translated, it gives CASSGSGVIYGYPF.

This chain connects TRBV5-1 to TRBJ1-1, with TRBD1 matching 7 bases. The CDR3 length is 15 residues. The ends lost 3 bases at V and 0 bases at J; junction bases unmatched: 5. CDR1 is SGHRS and CDR2 is YFSETQ in the germline V gene. For the CDR3, the DNA is TGCGCCAGCAGCTCAGCGACAGGGATGAACACTGAAGCTTTCTTT. It specifies CASSSATGMNTEAFF.

The chain joins TRBV6-1 to TRBJ2-5; D is possibly TRBD1 (5 bases). V lost 0 bases to trimming and J lost 5 bases, with 16 bases between them. Germline assignment: CDR1 MNHNS and CDR2 SASEGT. There are 16 residues in the CDR3. For the CDR3, the DNA is TGTGCCAGCAGTGAAGCGTCAGGGTTCCTTCAGGAGACCCAGTACTTC. It specifies CASSEASGFLQETQYF.

The count of this clone is one. The chain couples TRBV4-1 to TRBJ1-1; 7 nucleotides line up with TRBD1. Germline V gene data show CDR1 as MGHRA and CDR2 as YSYEKL. V lost 4 bases, J lost 0 bases, and 17 bases stayed unmatched. This CDR3 has 19 amino acids. CDR3 DNA sequence: TGCGCCAGCAGCCCCCTCGCCCCGACAGGGTCGTTTATGAACACTGAAGCTTTCTTT. Translated, it gives CASSPLAPTGSFMNTEAFF.

The chain combines TRBV27 with TRBJ1-1, with TRBD1 as a possible D gene (5 bases). Germline V gene sequence: CDR1 MNHEY, CDR2 SMNVEV (reference sequence). Deletions cut 4 bases from V and 4 bases from J, with 19 bases between. The CDR3 has 16 amino acids. This CDR3 reads CASSSGFGQGITEAFF. CDR3 coding DNA: TGTGCCAGCAGTTCCGGATTTGGGCAGGGAATCACTGAAGCTTTCTTT.